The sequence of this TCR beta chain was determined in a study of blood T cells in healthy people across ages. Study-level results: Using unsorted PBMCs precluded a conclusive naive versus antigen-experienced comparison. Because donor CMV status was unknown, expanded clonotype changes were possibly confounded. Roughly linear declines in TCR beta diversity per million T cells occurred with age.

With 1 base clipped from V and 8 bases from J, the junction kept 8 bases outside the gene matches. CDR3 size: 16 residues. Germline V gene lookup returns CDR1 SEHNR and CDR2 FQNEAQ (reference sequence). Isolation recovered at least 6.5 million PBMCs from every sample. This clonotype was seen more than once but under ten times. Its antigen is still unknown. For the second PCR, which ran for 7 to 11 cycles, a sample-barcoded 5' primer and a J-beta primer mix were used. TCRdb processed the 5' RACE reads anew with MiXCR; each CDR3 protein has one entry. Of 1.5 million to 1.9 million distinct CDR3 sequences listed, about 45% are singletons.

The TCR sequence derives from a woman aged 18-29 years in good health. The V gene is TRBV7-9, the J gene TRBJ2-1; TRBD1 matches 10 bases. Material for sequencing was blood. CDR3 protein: CASSLGLWTGGHEQFF. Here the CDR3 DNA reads TGTGCCAGCAGCTTAGGGCTCTGGACAGGGGGACATGAGCAGTTCTTC.